Listed below are T cell receptor beta chains from one sample, sequenced in a study of blood T cell repertoires in COVID-19. Sequenced by immunoSEQ multiplex PCR; TCRdb stores in-frame clones only, minus some. The sample contains some 69,000 clones, roughly nine tenths of which appear only once. The sample consisted of peripheral blood. The receptor set was obtained from a woman aged 45-59 years with active COVID-19. The CDR3 runs from the conserved cysteine through the conserved F or W. The order of the fields is CDR3 protein, CDR3 DNA, clone size, J gene, D gene, V gene. A D gene is named only where the DNA matches it firmly. Clone size appears in some rows only: once, few, many, or a class for an expanded clone.

cdr3_aa: CASSLQGMGYTF
cdr3_nt: TGCGCCAGCAGCTTGCAGGGGATGGGCTACACCTTC
clone_size: NA
j_call: TRBJ1-2
d_call: NA
v_call: TRBV5-1

cdr3_aa: CATRSREDTGELFF
cdr3_nt: TGTGCCACCCGGTCGCGGGAGGACACCGGGGAGCTGTTTTTT
clone_size: once
j_call: TRBJ2-2
d_call: TRBD2
v_call: TRBV24-1

cdr3_aa: CASSLGPQGVTEAFF
cdr3_nt: TGTGCCAGCAGTTTGGGCCCTCAGGGGGTGACTGAAGCTTTCTTT
clone_size: NA
j_call: TRBJ1-1
d_call: TRBD1
v_call: TRBV6-5

cdr3_aa: CASSEGPTGGQPQHF
cdr3_nt: TGTGCCAGCAGTGAAGGTCCGACAGGTGGGCAGCCCCAGCATTTT
clone_size: NA
j_call: TRBJ1-5
d_call: NA
v_call: TRBV6-1

cdr3_aa: CASSPRGGDEQFF
cdr3_nt: TGTGCCAGCAGCCCCCGGGGGGGCGATGAGCAGTTCTTC
clone_size: NA
j_call: TRBJ2-1
d_call: TRBD2
v_call: TRBV28

cdr3_aa: CSVTVAGGWETQYF
cdr3_nt: TGCAGCGTTACGGTAGCGGGAGGCTGGGAGACCCAGTACTTC
clone_size: few
j_call: TRBJ2-5
d_call: TRBD2
v_call: TRBV29-1

cdr3_aa: CASSSGLTGETQYF
cdr3_nt: TGTGCCAGCAGTTCGGGACTTACAGGAGAGACCCAGTACTTC
clone_size: few
j_call: TRBJ2-5
d_call: NA
v_call: TRBV28

cdr3_aa: CASSLGRGRTEAFF
cdr3_nt: TGTGCCAGTAGCCTCGGGAGGGGGCGAACTGAAGCTTTCTTT
clone_size: NA
j_call: TRBJ1-1
d_call: TRBD1
v_call: TRBV19

cdr3_aa: CASSEVLAGFTDTQYF
cdr3_nt: TGTGCCAGCAGTGAGGTTCTAGCGGGGTTCACAGATACGCAGTATTTT
clone_size: NA
j_call: TRBJ2-3
d_call: TRBD2
v_call: TRBV2

cdr3_aa: CASSSLAGPNNEQFF
cdr3_nt: TGTGCCAGTAGTTCCTTAGCGGGACCTAACAATGAGCAGTTCTTC
clone_size: NA
j_call: TRBJ2-1
d_call: TRBD2
v_call: TRBV19